These 18 T cell receptor beta chains originate from one sample sequenced in a study of T cells in localized non-small cell lung cancer (dated by TCRdb to about 2020). The library was produced with the immunoSEQ multiplex PCR assay. The source is immuneACCESS, and TCRdb retained only in-frame sequences with V and J called. Part of the clones is not carried over; for the studies checked, unresolved V genes explain less than half of this, and the remainder is unexplained. The sample data list under 20,000 clones, and about 88% of these were observed just once. Around 25% of the sample goes to the ten largest clones. Sequenced material: peripheral blood, taken before any cancer treatment. All receptors come from a male donor aged 60 or older with stage I lung adenocarcinoma.

The gene calls are TRBV6-5 and TRBJ1-1; 9 bases map to TRBD1. Trimming at V came to 7 bases and at J to 10 bases, leaving 13 bases not matched to a gene. CDR1 is MNHEY and CDR2 is SVGAGI in the germline V gene. The CDR3 has 14 residues. CDR3 sequence (DNA): TGTGCCAGCATTAGATCCCGACAGGGGGGATCAGCTTTCTTT. Translation gives CASIRSRQGGSAFF.

This chain uses TRBV5-1 with TRBJ2-1; a possible D gene is TRBD2 (6 bases). V lost 4 bases and J 2 bases, leaving 13 bases between the germline ends. Germline loops: CDR1 SGHRS, CDR2 YFSETQ. The CDR3 contains 15 residues. Written as DNA, the CDR3 is TGCGCCAGCAGCCCGGACGGGGGTCCCTACAATGAGCAGTTCTTC. It codes for CASSPDGGPYNEQFF.

V gene TRBV6-1 combines with J gene TRBJ1-1; D perhaps matches TRBD1 (6 bases). The V end was cut by 4 bases, the J end by 1 base, with 13 bases between. The CDR3 length is 15 residues. Germline V gene data show CDR1 as MNHNS and CDR2 as SASEGT. The CDR3 DNA reads as TGTGCCAGCAGTGTCAGGAACAGGGAGAACACTGAAGCTTTCTTT. Amino acids: CASSVRNRENTEAFF.

The gene calls are TRBV28 and TRBJ2-1, with TRBD2 matching over 10 bases. Germline CDR1 is MDHEN and CDR2 is SYDVKM. Trimming removed 2 bases from V and 6 bases from J; junction bases left unmatched: 10. The CDR3 is 17 residues long. The CDR3 protein is CASSLGLAGAWTNEQFF. DNA of the CDR3: TGTGCCAGCAGTTTAGGCCTAGCGGGAGCTTGGACCAATGAGCAGTTCTTC. Drawing the rest from reference TRBV28 and TRBJ2-1, the complete variable domain is DVKVTQSSRYLVKRTGEKVFLECVQDMDHENMFWYRQDPGLGLRLIYFSYDVKMKEKGDIPEGYSVSREKKERFSLILESASTNQTSMYLCASSLGLAGAWTNEQFFGPGTRLTVL.

DNA for the CDR3: TGTGCCAGCTCACCACCGGGACAGGGGGCCTCTGGGGCCAACGTCCTGACTTTC. It encodes CASSPPGQGASGANVLTF. The V and J genes are TRBV18 and TRBJ2-6; TRBD1 matches at 12 bases. Germline-derived CDR1 and CDR2 are KGHSH and LQKENI. This CDR3 has 18 amino acids. Trimming cost V 0 bases and J 0 bases; bases outside gene matches: 0.

V gene TRBV6-6 combines with J gene TRBJ2-7; TRBD1 might be the D (6 bases). V lost 2 bases, J lost 5 bases, and 10 bases lay in between. This CDR3 spans 13 amino acids. Germline-derived CDR1 and CDR2 are MNHNY and SVGAGI (reference sequence). The CDR3 loop is CASSYRGRNEQYF. CDR3 in DNA: TGTGCCAGCAGTTACAGGGGGAGAAACGAGCAGTACTTC.

In its sample, this clone was seen once. A junction end diverges from the germline sequence, so it may reflect a read error. The V gene is TRBV6-1, the J gene TRBJ2-3; D is unclear. This CDR3 is built from 12 residues. CDR1 and CDR2 (germline): MNHNS, SASEGT. This CDR3 is CSTSASTDTQYF. CDR3 nucleotides: TGCTCCACCTCTGCTAGCACAGATACGCAGTATTTT.

V and J are TRBV7-2 and TRBJ1-2; weak D call: TRBD1 (5 bases). The germline V and J ends were trimmed by 6 bases and 0 bases, with 17 bases remaining between them. This CDR3 region has 16 residues. The germline V gene has CDR1 SGHTA and CDR2 FQGNSA. The CDR3 loop reads CASSPPGRTSNYGYTF. DNA for the CDR3: TGTGCCAGCAGTCCTCCGGGACGGACTTCTAACTATGGCTACACCTTC.

This clone was observed a single time. The J gene is TRBJ2-4, the V gene TRBV4-2; the D gene is possibly TRBD2 (5 bases). The CDR3 spans 16 residues. V shed 4 bases and J shed 2 bases, with 15 bases lying between them. Per germline, CDR1 LGHNA and CDR2 YNFKEQ. The CDR3 DNA reads as TGTGCCAGCAGCCTGGAGGTCACGGGGACCAAAAACATTCAGTACTTC. Its protein product is CASSLEVTGTKNIQYF.

The chain couples TRBV29-1 to TRBJ2-5; 7 nucleotides agree with TRBD1. With 7 bases clipped from V and 5 bases from J, the junction kept 10 bases outside the gene matches. The CDR3 is 13 residues long. Germline CDR1 SQVTM, CDR2 ANQGSEA. The CDR3 DNA is TGCAGCGCCGCGAAACAGGGGCGGGAGACCCAGTACTTC. It codes for CSAAKQGRETQYF.

This rearrangement joins TRBV6-6 to TRBJ2-1; tentatively, D is TRBD2 (6 bases). V was trimmed by 2 bases and J by 3 bases, leaving 11 bases between them. The CDR3 length is 15 residues. Per germline, CDR1 MNHNY and CDR2 SVGAGI (reference sequence). CDR3 nucleotides: TGTGCCAGCAGTTACGGGCGGGGAGACTACAATGAGCAGTTCTTC. Amino acid sequence: CASSYGRGDYNEQFF.

The chain carries TRBV7-9 and TRBJ2-5; 10 positions agree with TRBD2. Germline V gene data show CDR1 as SEHNR and CDR2 as FQNEAQ (reference sequence). The CDR3 runs to 16 residues. Losses at the gene ends were 5 bases for V and 4 bases for J; bases not matched to a gene: 10. This CDR3 reads CASSDREIAGGETQYF. In nucleotides, the CDR3 is TGTGCCAGCAGCGATCGGGAAATAGCGGGGGGAGAGACCCAGTACTTC. The whole variable domain, filled in from reference TRBV7-9 and TRBJ2-5, reads DTGVSQNPRHKITKRGQNVTFRCDPISEHNRLYWYRQTLGQGPEFLTYFQNEAQLEKSRLLSDRFSAERPKGSFSTLEIQRTEQGDSAMYLCASSDREIAGGETQYFGPGTRLLVL.

This chain links TRBV6-6 with TRBJ2-7; perhaps TRBD2 as D (5 bases). Germline V lookup: CDR1 MNHNY, CDR2 SVGAGI (reference sequence). With 6 bases removed from V and 1 base from J, the gap between germline ends came to 13 bases. The CDR3 totals 14 residues. The CDR3 coding sequence is TGTGCCAGCAGCTCCCCGGGGAGATCCTACGAGCAGTACTTC. It is translated as CASSSPGRSYEQYF.

The chain recombines TRBV7-9 with TRBJ2-5; 9 bases map to TRBD1. J gave up 5 bases and V 4 bases, and 11 bases lay outside the gene matches. This CDR3 spans 16 amino acids. Germline V gene lookup returns CDR1 SEHNR and CDR2 FQNEAQ (reference sequence). The CDR3 nucleotides are TGTGCCAGCAGCTCGGGGAATACAGGGGGCCGGGAGACCCAGTACTTC. Protein: CASSSGNTGGRETQYF.

The chain couples TRBV9 to TRBJ1-1; D gene ambiguous. The CDR3 is 9 amino acids. CDR1 and CDR2 (germline): SGDLS, YYNGEE. The CDR3 reads CGINTEAFF. In nucleotides, the CDR3 is TGTGGGATTAACACTGAAGCTTTCTTT.

V usage is TRBV5-6 and J usage is TRBJ1-2; maybe TRBD1 (5 bases). Germline loops: CDR1 SGHDT, CDR2 YYEEEE. Between the trimmed V and J ends, which lost 0 bases and 4 bases, there was a span of 10 bases. This CDR3 is 14 amino acids long. The CDR3 region is CASSLGQYPYGYTF. The DNA for the CDR3 is TGTGCCAGCAGCTTGGGACAGTATCCCTATGGCTACACCTTC.

This chain links TRBV6-5 with TRBJ1-1; TRBD1 aligns across 8 bases. Looked up from germline, CDR1 is MNHEY and CDR2 is SVGAGI. The CDR3 contains 14 residues. The J segment lost 8 bases and the V segment lost 0 bases, leaving 5 bases of the junction unmatched. The CDR3 sequence: CASSYSGTGPEAFF. The CDR3 nucleotides are TGTGCCAGCAGTTACTCGGGGACAGGCCCAGAAGCTTTCTTT.

This clone has a single count. V gene TRBV5-4 combines with J gene TRBJ2-7; TRBD2 might be the D (5 bases). CDR1 is SGHNT and CDR2 is YYREEE in the germline V gene (reference sequence). The CDR3 is 13 residues long. V gave up 2 bases and J gave up 4 bases, with 10 bases separating them. In nucleotides, the CDR3 is TGTGCCAGCAGCTTAGGAGGAACATACGAGCAGTACTTC. This translates into CASSLGGTYEQYF.